Each of the 24 T cell receptor beta chains below was sequenced from the same sample in a study of blood T cell repertoires in COVID-19. The protocol was immunoSEQ multiplex PCR, while the TCRdb copy is restricted to in-frame clones and leaves out a portion. The table records under 50,000 clones, more than 90% of them present only once. The sequencing sample was made of peripheral blood. Receptor source: a man in his sixties or seventies with active COVID-19.

V and J are TRBV20-1 and TRBJ1-1; D remains ambiguous. The CDR3 has 11 amino acids. The V gene lost 6 bases and the J gene lost 5 bases, with 10 bases spanning the gap. CDR1 and CDR2 from the germline V gene are DFQATT and SNEGSKA (reference sequence). The CDR3: CSAQEGTEAFF. CDR3 nucleotide sequence: TGCAGTGCCCAGGAGGGTACTGAAGCTTTCTTT.

The chain carries TRBV4-1 and TRBJ1-2, with D possibly being TRBD1 (6 bases). This CDR3 contains 15 residues. V lost 4 bases, J lost 1 base, and 13 bases lay in between. From germline, CDR1 is MGHRA and CDR2 YSYEKL. The chain's CDR3 is CASSPRTVRNYGYTF. CDR3 nucleotides: TGCGCCAGCAGCCCGAGGACAGTTCGTAACTATGGCTACACCTTC.

The V gene is TRBV6-5, the J gene TRBJ2-5; a weak D match, TRBD1 (6 bases). Germline CDR1 is MNHEY and CDR2 is SVGAGI. V dropped 6 bases and J dropped 5 bases, with 10 bases sitting between them. The CDR3 sequence is 12 residues long. The CDR3 here is CASRNRVETQYF. The CDR3 nucleotides read TGTGCCAGCAGAAACAGGGTGGAGACCCAGTACTTC.

This CDR3 is CASSQGQGIYEQYF. CDR3 sequence (DNA): TGCGCCAGCAGCCAAGGACAGGGGATTTACGAGCAGTACTTC. The V gene is TRBV4-1, the J gene TRBJ2-7; 8 bases are shared with TRBD1. There are 14 residues in the CDR3. The V gene's germline CDR1 is MGHRA and CDR2 YSYEKL. V gave up 1 base and J gave up 4 bases; unmatched junction bases: 3.

The rearrangement joins TRBV18 to TRBJ2-3; D is undetermined. V lost 0 bases to trimming and J lost 0 bases, with 7 bases between them. CDR1 KGHSH and CDR2 LQKENI come from the germline V gene. The CDR3 spans 15 residues. The CDR3 here is CASSPPLASTDTQYF. The CDR3 DNA reads as TGTGCCAGCTCACCACCTCTTGCGAGCACAGATACGCAGTATTTT.

The chain is built from TRBV6-2 or TRBV6-3 and TRBJ1-5, with 7 bases matching TRBD1. CDR3 size: 15 residues. Per germline, CDR1 MNHEY and CDR2 SVGEGT. The J segment lost 6 bases and the V segment lost 0 bases, leaving 5 bases of the junction unmatched. This CDR3 is CASSYSGGASQPQHF. The CDR3 DNA sequence: TGTGCCAGCAGTTACTCAGGGGGCGCGTCTCAGCCCCAGCATTTT.

The rearrangement joins TRBV15 to TRBJ1-2, with a possible D match to TRBD1 (6 bases). CDR1 and CDR2 (germline): LNHNV, YYDKDF (reference sequence). The CDR3 loop spans 14 amino acids. Trimming removed 2 bases from V and 4 bases from J, with 11 bases in between. The chain's CDR3 is CATSRSRQAYGYTF. The CDR3 coding sequence is TGTGCCACCAGCAGATCTCGACAGGCCTATGGCTACACCTTC.

The chain recombines TRBV7-9 with TRBJ2-3; 8 bases match TRBD1. Germline CDR1 is SEHNR and CDR2 is FQNEAQ (reference sequence). Germline trimming cut 4 bases from V and 1 base from J; bases unmatched to any gene: 10. This CDR3 comprises 17 residues. The CDR3 region is CASSSRRTGWGTDTQYF. CDR3 coding DNA: TGTGCCAGCAGCTCTCGACGGACAGGGTGGGGCACAGATACGCAGTATTTT.

V is TRBV7-2 and J is TRBJ2-3, with TRBD2 matching 10 bases. CDR1 and CDR2 from the germline V gene are SGHTA and FQGNSA. The CDR3 consists of 18 residues. V lost 1 base, J lost 0 bases, and 7 bases stayed unmatched. The CDR3 loop is CASSLVAGGSLSTDTQYF. The CDR3 DNA sequence: TGTGCCAGCAGCTTAGTAGCGGGGGGCTCTCTTAGCACAGATACGCAGTATTTT.

The rearrangement uses TRBV2 and TRBJ2-1; weak D call: TRBD2 (5 bases). V was pared by 5 bases and J by 10 bases, with 9 bases between. The germline V gene encodes CDR1 SNHLY and CDR2 FYNNEI. This CDR3 has 11 amino acids. The CDR3 loop reads CASSLKREQFF. The CDR3 DNA reads TGTGCCAGCAGTTTGAAGCGGGAGCAGTTCTTC.

This chain uses TRBV4-3 with TRBJ1-3, with D unclear. CDR1 is LGHNA, CDR2 YSLEER, per germline. There are 15 residues in the CDR3. Trimming removed 2 bases at V and 0 bases at J, with 8 bases between. CDR3 sequence (DNA): TGCGCCAGCAGCCAAACAGCTACCTCTGGAAACACCATATATTTT. Translation gives CASSQTATSGNTIYF.

This clone appeared a single time. This chain connects TRBV5-6 to TRBJ2-7; TRBD2 agrees at 7 bases. Germline values: CDR1 SGHDT, CDR2 YYEEEE. The ends lost 4 bases at V and 2 bases at J; junction bases unmatched: 6. This CDR3 has 14 residues. CDR3 DNA: TGTGCCAGCAGCCCGGGACTACTTACCTACGAGCAGTACTTC. This encodes CASSPGLLTYEQYF. Based on the CDR3 plus reference TRBV5-6 and TRBJ2-7, the full variable domain is DAGVTQSPTHLIKTRGQQVTLRCSPKSGHDTVSWYQQALGQGPQFIFQYYEEEERQRGNFPDRFSGHQFPNYSSELNVNALLLGDSALYLCASSPGLLTYEQYFGPGTRLTVT.

The chain couples TRBV5-8 to TRBJ2-3; TRBD2 is a possible D gene (5 bases). The ends were cut back, 4 bases at V and 3 bases at J, with 18 bases in the middle. This CDR3 comprises 16 residues. The germline V gene encodes CDR1 SGHTS and CDR2 YDEGEE. The CDR3 loop is CASSRAASLATDTQYF. The CDR3 nucleotides are TGTGCCAGCAGCCGGGCGGCTAGCTTGGCGACAGATACGCAGTATTTT.

The J gene is TRBJ2-7, the V gene TRBV12-3 or TRBV12-4, with 7 bases lining up with TRBD1. The CDR3 runs 13 residues. V gave up 6 bases and J gave up 5 bases; unmatched junction bases: 7. CDR3 nucleotides: TGTGCCAGCAGCTCAATTGACAGGGACGAGCAGTACTTC. This codes for CASSSIDRDEQYF.

This clone has only one observation. The chain joins TRBV7-3 to TRBJ1-1; D may be TRBD1 (6 bases). In germline, CDR1 is SGHTA, CDR2 FQGTGA. V was pared by 3 bases and J by 4 bases, with 9 bases between. The CDR3 contains 13 residues. CDR3: CASSFGQTTEAFF. In DNA, the CDR3 is TGTGCCAGCAGCTTCGGACAGACCACTGAAGCTTTCTTT.

The gene calls are TRBV5-1 and TRBJ2-7; 7 positions agree with TRBD1. Germline loops: CDR1 SGHRS, CDR2 YFSETQ. This CDR3 is 15 amino acids long. V shed 4 bases, J shed 2 bases, and the junction held 9 bases outside the gene matches. The CDR3 nucleotides read TGCGCCAGCAGCGATTACAGGGGTTTTGCCTACGAGCAGTACTTC. As protein: CASSDYRGFAYEQYF.

This sequence joins TRBV7-7 and TRBJ2-1; 11 positions match TRBD2. The CDR3 consists of 16 residues. V shed 3 bases and J 6 bases; nucleotides not matched to a gene: 7. From germline, CDR1 is SSHAT and CDR2 FNYEAQ (reference sequence). The CDR3 region has the DNA TGTGCCAGCAGCTTTGGTAGCGGGAGGGCCGCCAATGAGCAGTTCTTC. Protein product: CASSFGSGRAANEQFF.

The rearrangement uses TRBV19 and TRBJ1-1, with D possibly matching TRBD1 (5 bases). The CDR3 consists of 13 residues. Germline CDR1 and CDR2: LNHDA and SQIVND (reference sequence). V was trimmed by 7 bases and J by 6 bases, leaving 15 bases between them. The chain's CDR3 is CASKGEVRAEAFF. CDR3 DNA sequence: TGTGCCAGTAAGGGCGAGGTCAGGGCTGAAGCTTTCTTT.

The chain links TRBV6-5 to TRBJ2-3; D is uncertain. The V gene's germline CDR1 is MNHEY and CDR2 SVGAGI. The CDR3 covers 14 residues. V lost 6 bases to trimming and J lost 0 bases, with 10 bases between them. The CDR3 coding sequence is TGTGCCAGCAGAGACTTTTCTAGCACAGATACGCAGTATTTT. Translation: CASRDFSSTDTQYF.

The count of this clone is one. The V and J genes are TRBV4-1 and TRBJ2-7; D gene uncertain. There are 13 residues in the CDR3. The germline CDR1 and CDR2 sequences are MGHRA and YSYEKL. V was trimmed by 1 base and J by 3 bases, leaving 7 bases between them. Here the CDR3 reads CASSQASYYEQYF. CDR3 nucleotide sequence: TGCGCCAGCAGCCAAGCTTCCTACTACGAGCAGTACTTC.

This chain joins TRBV24-1 and TRBJ2-7; 9 positions agree with TRBD1. Germline V gene lookup returns CDR1 KGHDR and CDR2 SFDVKD. This CDR3 spans 12 amino acids. V shed 7 bases and J 4 bases; nucleotides not matched to a gene: 1. The CDR3 loop is CATRTGGYEQYF. CDR3 coding DNA: TGTGCCACCAGGACAGGGGGGTACGAGCAGTACTTC.

The V gene is TRBV28, the J gene TRBJ1-5, with a tentative D call TRBD1 (5 bases). The germline V and J ends were trimmed by 2 bases and 6 bases, with 14 bases remaining between them. Germline loops: CDR1 MDHEN, CDR2 SYDVKM. This CDR3 region has 15 residues. The CDR3 is CASSLSTGSRQPQHF. The CDR3 DNA reads as TGTGCCAGCAGTTTAAGTACAGGCTCTCGTCAGCCCCAGCATTTT.

The DNA of the CDR3 is TGTGCCAGCAGCCCGCAGGGTACACATACGCAGTATTTT. Protein sequence: CASSPQGTHTQYF. The chain joins TRBV2 to TRBJ2-3; possibly TRBD1 for D (5 bases). In germline, CDR1 is SNHLY, CDR2 FYNNEI. V lost 6 bases and J 7 bases, leaving 14 bases between the germline ends. The CDR3 runs to 13 residues.

The chain has TRBV30 and TRBJ1-5; 10 bases are a match to TRBD1. The germline V gene encodes CDR1 GTSNPN and CDR2 SVGIG (reference sequence). The CDR3 contains 14 residues. With V trimmed by 4 bases and J by 5 bases, 5 bases remained unmatched. In nucleotides, the CDR3 is TGTGCCTGGACGGACAGGGGGTCCTATCAGCCCCAGCATTTT. It codes for CAWTDRGSYQPQHF. Using reference TRBV30 and TRBJ1-5 for the parts outside the CDR3, the full variable domain is SQTIHQWPATLVQPVGSPLSLECTVEGTSNPNLYWYRQAAGRGLQLLFYSVGIGQISSEVPQNLSASRPQDRQFILSSKKLLLSDSGFYLCAWTDRGSYQPQHFGDGTRLSIL.